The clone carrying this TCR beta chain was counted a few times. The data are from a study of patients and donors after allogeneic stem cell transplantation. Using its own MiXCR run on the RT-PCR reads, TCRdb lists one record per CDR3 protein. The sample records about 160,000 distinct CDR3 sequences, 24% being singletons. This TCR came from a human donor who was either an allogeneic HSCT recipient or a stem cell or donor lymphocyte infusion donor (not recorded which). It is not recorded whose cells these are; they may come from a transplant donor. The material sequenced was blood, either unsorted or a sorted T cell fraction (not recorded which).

The CDR3 region has the DNA TGCGCCAGCAGCTTTGGGGCAGGGGTATACACCGGGGAGCTGTTTTTT. Translation: CASSFGAGVYTGELFF. This rearrangement joins TRBV5-1 to TRBJ2-2, with a weak D call TRBD1 (6 bases). V lost 2 bases and J lost 3, with 14 bases in between. The CDR3 length is 16 residues. Germline V gene lookup returns CDR1 SGHRS and CDR2 YFSETQ.